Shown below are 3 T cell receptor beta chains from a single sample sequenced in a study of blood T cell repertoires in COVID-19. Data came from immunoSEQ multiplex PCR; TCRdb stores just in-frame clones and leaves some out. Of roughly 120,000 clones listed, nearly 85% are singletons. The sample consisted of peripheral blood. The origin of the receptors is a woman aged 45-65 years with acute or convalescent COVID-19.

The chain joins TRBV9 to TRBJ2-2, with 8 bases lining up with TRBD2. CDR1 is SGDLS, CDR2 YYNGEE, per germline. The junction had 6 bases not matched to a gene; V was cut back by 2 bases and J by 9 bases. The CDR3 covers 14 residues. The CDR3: CASSVSGMAWELFF. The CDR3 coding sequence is TGTGCCAGCAGCGTTAGCGGGATGGCCTGGGAGCTGTTTTTT.

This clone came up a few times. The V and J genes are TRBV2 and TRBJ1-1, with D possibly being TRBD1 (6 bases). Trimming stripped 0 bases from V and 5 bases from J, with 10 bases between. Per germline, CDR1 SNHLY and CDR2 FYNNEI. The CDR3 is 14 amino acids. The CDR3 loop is CASSEATGSTEAFF. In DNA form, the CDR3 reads TGTGCCAGCAGTGAAGCAACAGGGAGTACTGAAGCTTTCTTT.

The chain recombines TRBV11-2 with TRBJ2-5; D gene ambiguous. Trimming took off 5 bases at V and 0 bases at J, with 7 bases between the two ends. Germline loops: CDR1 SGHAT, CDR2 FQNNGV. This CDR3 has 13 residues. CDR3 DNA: TGTGCCAGCAGCGCCCAGTACCAAGAGACCCAGTACTTC. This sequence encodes CASSAQYQETQYF.